These T cell receptor beta chains were read from a single sample in a study of shared clonotypes between healthy human individuals. Some clones are missing from TCRdb's copy, which holds only in-frame ones; the method was immunoSEQ multiplex PCR. This table holds some 1.5 million clones, 95% to 99% found once. Specimen: naive CD4+ T cells sorted from blood. The receptors were sampled from a young man in good health. The conserved cysteine and the conserved F or W are not part of the CDR3 here.

TRBV5-1	TRBJ2-5	ASSLAGTSGETQY
TRBV19	TRBJ2-5	ASSMGGGFGETQY
TRBV5-4	TRBJ2-7	ASSLGRIIGVYEQY
TRBV5-1	TRBJ1-1	ASSLPGTRANTEAF
TRBV11-2	TRBJ2-1	ASSAKDLAAIVHEQF
TRBV27	TRBJ1-4	ASSLSTGGTGVEKLF
TRBV28	TRBJ1-1	ASSLPGAAF
TRBV7-8	TRBJ2-3	ASSLGLAGLTDTQY
TRBV28	TRBJ2-7	ASSSGRVRSYEQY
TRBV4-3	TRBJ2-2	ASSQPRAQNTGELF
TRBV7-9	TRBJ1-1	ASSLTGLMNTEAF
TRBV7-8	TRBJ2-1	ASRSPTSGPWSYNEQF
TRBV4-2	TRBJ2-2	ASSPQFSGNTGELF
TRBV19	TRBJ1-1	ASSAEMNTEAF
TRBV18	TRBJ2-5	ASSPVQETQY
TRBV18	TRBJ2-1	ASSQVLERGLI
TRBV9	TRBJ2-1	ASSVAGGPLYNEQF
TRBV7-2	TRBJ2-7	ASSSRSSRVRSGDEQY
TRBV2	TRBJ2-3	ASTPNMVRPDTQY
TRBV9	TRBJ2-5	ASSVGAGDGSETQY
TRBV7-2	TRBJ2-3	ASSSDPGRQY
TRBV4-2	TRBJ1-1	ASSPLGENTEAF
TRBV19	TRBJ2-7	ASSLLGAYEQY
TRBV28	TRBJ1-5	ASSWRGQGGQPQH
TRBV7-2	TRBJ2-5	ASSLVQGQETQY
TRBV5-8	TRBJ1-5	ASSSGAYGNQPQH
TRBV12-5	TRBJ2-2	ASGTRASTGELF
TRBV7-3	TRBJ2-5	ASSLRAESQETQY
TRBV19	TRBJ2-7	ASSTTGTGVPNEQY
TRBV30	TRBJ2-1	AWSVLNEQF
TRBV7-8	TRBJ1-1	ASSLGGWAGNTEAF
TRBV10-3	TRBJ2-1	AIKGQGVYNEQF
TRBV5-1	TRBJ1-1	ASSPEGGQQAF
TRBV11-3	TRBJ2-2	ASSSGTSGRGRGTGELF
TRBV28	TRBJ2-7	ASSRTPGGSIQTQY
TRBV14	TRBJ2-7	ASSLQVALEQY
TRBV18	TRBJ2-1	ASSPKASYNEQF
TRBV7-2	TRBJ2-7	ASSLVGQGSYEQY
TRBV27	TRBJ2-5	ASSPILTGEIKETQY
TRBV11-2	TRBJ1-2	ASTPGRSGYGYT
TRBV11-2	TRBJ2-4	ASSFSGSGAKNIQY
TRBV11-2	TRBJ1-5	ASSPQGGQPQH
TRBV6-6	TRBJ2-7	ASRGTGLYEQY
TRBV9	TRBJ2-3	ASSVVGWSTDTQY
TRBV4-1	TRBJ2-7	ASSQVGAGGYEQY
TRBV7-6	TRBJ2-7	ASSPPGTGVIYEQY
TRBV7-2	TRBJ2-3	ASSPDYVLTDTQY
TRBV5-4	TRBJ2-7	ASSSSRGDRSYEQY
TRBV15	TRBJ2-1	ATSRDFGQGDEQF
TRBV7-9	TRBJ2-1	ASSLGLAGDNEQF